Listed below are T cell receptor beta chains from one sample, sequenced in a study of blood T cell repertoires in COVID-19. TCRdb's table, derived via immunoSEQ multiplex PCR, lists solely in-frame clones and lacks some. The sample has hundreds of thousands of clones; roughly 89% are singletons. The material sequenced was peripheral blood. All receptors come from a man between 18 and 29 years old with COVID-19, enrolled during active disease. Both conserved end residues are part of each CDR3. Each record gives: V gene, D gene, J gene, CDR3 length, clone size, CDR3 protein, CDR3 DNA. D genes are given only for firm matches. Size values are once, few and many counts, or a class for expanded clones, and some rows have none.

V: TRBV6-6; D: NA; J: TRBJ2-7; length: 15; size: NA; CDR3: CASSQTHGRIYEQYF; DNA: TGTGCCAGCAGTCAAACCCACGGGAGAATTTACGAGCAGTACTTC
V: TRBV18; D: NA; J: TRBJ1-4; length: 14; size: NA; CDR3: CASAPQGSNEKLFF; DNA: TGTGCCAGCGCCCCCCAGGGTTCTAATGAAAAACTGTTTTTT
V: TRBV19; D: TRBD2; J: TRBJ2-2; length: 14; size: NA; CDR3: CANLAGGNTGELFF; DNA: TGTGCCAACCTAGCGGGGGGGAACACCGGGGAGCTGTTTTTT
V: TRBV12-5; D: TRBD2; J: TRBJ2-1; length: 15; size: NA; CDR3: CASGLSLAGGHEQFF; DNA: TGTGCTAGTGGTTTGTCACTAGCGGGGGGGCATGAGCAGTTCTTC
V: TRBV20-1; D: NA; J: TRBJ2-1; length: 12; size: NA; CDR3: CSASHYTNEQFF; DNA: TGCAGTGCTAGTCACTATACCAATGAGCAGTTCTTC
V: TRBV9; D: TRBD1; J: TRBJ1-1; length: 12; size: NA; CDR3: CASSRQGRKAFF; DNA: TGTGCCAGCAGTCGACAGGGCCGTAAAGCTTTCTTT
V: TRBV27; D: TRBD1; J: TRBJ1-2; length: 15; size: NA; CDR3: CASSPDRGWGYGYTF; DNA: TGTGCCAGCAGTCCCGACAGGGGTTGGGGCTATGGCTACACCTTC
V: TRBV18; D: TRBD1; J: TRBJ2-1; length: 15; size: NA; CDR3: CASSPAGTGDNEQFF; DNA: TGTGCCAGCTCACCAGCAGGGACAGGGGACAATGAGCAGTTCTTC
V: TRBV2; D: TRBD2; J: TRBJ2-1; length: 17; size: NA; CDR3: CASSLTNSGGADNEQFF; DNA: TGTGCCAGCAGCCTCACGAATAGCGGGGGGGCCGACAATGAGCAGTTCTTC
V: TRBV3-1/TRBV3-2; D: TRBD2; J: TRBJ2-1; length: 16; size: NA; CDR3: CASSQGPSGNYNEQFF; DNA: TGTGCCAGCAGCCAAGGCCCTAGCGGGAACTACAATGAGCAGTTCTTC
V: TRBV5-4; D: NA; J: TRBJ2-1; length: 16; size: NA; CDR3: CASSLAGQGTNNEQFF; DNA: TGTGCCAGCAGCTTGGCCGGCCAGGGGACGAACAATGAGCAGTTCTTC
V: TRBV6-5; D: NA; J: TRBJ1-1; length: 13; size: once; CDR3: CASSLTSDRGAFF; DNA: TGTGCCAGCAGTCTTACTTCGGACCGAGGGGCTTTCTTT
V: TRBV7-7; D: NA; J: TRBJ2-1; length: 13; size: NA; CDR3: CASSNRDTNEQFF; DNA: TGTGCTAGCAGCAACCGGGACACAAATGAGCAGTTCTTC
V: TRBV5-1; D: NA; J: TRBJ2-3; length: 15; size: few; CDR3: CASSLRGSSTDTQYF; DNA: TGCGCCAGCAGCTTGCGAGGGAGTAGCACAGATACGCAGTATTTT
V: TRBV19; D: TRBD1; J: TRBJ2-7; length: 17; size: NA; CDR3: CASSIQGQGFKSYEQYF; DNA: TGTGCCAGTAGTATTCAGGGACAGGGATTTAAGTCCTACGAGCAGTACTTC
V: TRBV14; D: TRBD1; J: TRBJ2-6; length: 17; size: NA; CDR3: CASSQAQGAERANVLTF; DNA: TGTGCCAGCAGCCAAGCTCAGGGGGCGGAGAGGGCCAACGTCCTGACTTTC
V: TRBV7-8; D: NA; J: TRBJ1-1; length: 13; size: NA; CDR3: CASSTHEGTEAFF; DNA: TGTGCCAGCAGCACCCATGAGGGCACTGAAGCTTTCTTT
V: TRBV4-1; D: NA; J: TRBJ2-7; length: 16; size: once; CDR3: CASSQEFWTQTYEQYF; DNA: TGCGCCAGCAGCCAAGAGTTCTGGACTCAAACCTACGAGCAGTACTTC
V: TRBV6-5; D: NA; J: TRBJ1-4; length: 16; size: NA; CDR3: CASSYSPGPGGEKLFF; DNA: TGTGCCAGCAGTTACTCACCGGGGCCGGGGGGTGAAAAACTGTTTTTT
V: TRBV2; D: TRBD1; J: TRBJ1-5; length: 17; size: NA; CDR3: CASSDVYWTGTSQPQHF; DNA: TGTGCCAGCAGTGACGTTTACTGGACAGGGACGTCTCAGCCCCAGCATTTT
V: TRBV19; D: NA; J: TRBJ1-1; length: 12; size: NA; CDR3: CASSPVNTEAFF; DNA: TGTGCCAGTAGTCCGGTGAACACTGAAGCTTTCTTT
V: TRBV12-3/TRBV12-4; D: TRBD2; J: TRBJ2-1; length: 13; size: NA; CDR3: CASNQRGFNEQFF; DNA: TGTGCCAGCAACCAGCGGGGGTTTAATGAGCAGTTCTTC